This passage covers 5 T cell receptor beta chains from one sample sequenced in a study of T cells in Graves' hyperthyroidism and ophthalmopathy. Amplified TCR beta CDR3 regions came from RNA transcripts. Using the HTBI primer set, a first-round RT-PCR was run on the TCR CDR3. TCRdb reprocessed the multiplex PCR reads via MiXCR and lists one record per CDR3 protein. This table holds around 520,000 distinct CDR3 sequences, around 15% found once. The specimen was blood. The receptors derive from a woman aged 40 to 50 with Graves' hyperthyroidism.

This clonotype was recorded many times. V usage is TRBV6-1 and J usage is TRBJ2-5; TRBD2 matches 8 bases. The V and J ends lost 7 bases and 5 bases, in that order; junction bases with no gene match: 9. Germline values: CDR1 MNHNS, CDR2 SASEGT. This CDR3 spans 14 amino acids. CDR3 residues: CASTGGGHRETQYF. The CDR3 nucleotides are TGTGCCAGCACCGGCGGGGGGCACAGGGAGACCCAGTACTTC.

This clonotype appeared many times. This rearrangement joins TRBV20-1 to TRBJ2-7, with D perhaps matching TRBD1 (5 bases). Between the trimmed V and J ends, which lost 2 bases and 1 base, there was a span of 15 bases. The CDR3 runs 15 residues. Germline V gives CDR1 DFQATT, CDR2 SNEGSKA (reference sequence). CDR3 residues: CSARTRVLASYEQYF. The CDR3 DNA reads TGCAGTGCTAGAACCAGGGTTTTGGCGTCCTACGAGCAGTACTTC.

This clonotype has a count of ten or more. The V and J genes are TRBV24-1 and TRBJ2-3; 7 bases are shared with TRBD1. Losses at the gene ends were 7 bases for V and 2 bases for J; bases not matched to a gene: 8. Per germline, CDR1 KGHDR and CDR2 SFDVKD. The CDR3 spans 15 residues. The CDR3: CATSNRGLPTDTQYF. The CDR3 nucleotides read TGTGCCACCAGCAACAGGGGCCTTCCCACAGATACGCAGTATTTT.

The chain joins TRBV15 to TRBJ1-4; 8 bases line up with TRBD1. J gave up 3 bases and V 3 bases, and 3 bases lay outside the gene matches. This CDR3 spans 15 amino acids. Germline CDR1 and CDR2: LNHNV and YYDKDF (reference sequence). The CDR3 loop reads CATSRDRAANEKLFF. The CDR3 DNA sequence: TGTGCCACCAGCAGGGACAGGGCAGCTAATGAAAAACTGTTTTTT.

This clonotype showed up many times. This chain connects TRBV12-3 or TRBV12-4 to TRBJ1-2; D possibly corresponds to TRBD1 (5 bases). The CDR3 covers 14 residues. Between the trimmed V and J ends, which lost 1 base and 5 bases, there was a span of 11 bases. DNA for the CDR3: TGTGCCAGCAGTTTAGGTTCGGGGGGATATGGCTACACCTTC. Its translation is CASSLGSGGYGYTF.